The 7 T cell receptor beta chains listed next were all sequenced from one sample in a study of CD8+ T cells in alopecia areata. Indicated treatment: oral pan-JAK inhibitor, 5-10 mg twice daily. Peripheral blood and lesional scalp punch biopsies came from alopecia areata patients. cDNA reverse transcribed from extracted RNA served as the sequencing template. Measured with immunoSEQ multiplex PCR; TCRdb has only the in-frame clones, and not every one. Seen here are approximately 6,900 clones, 55% to 70% observed once, and the top ten hold under 20%. This material consisted of skin, taken at week 4, from a patient treated with tofacitinib. These receptors all come from a human donor with alopecia areata.

The chain links TRBV7-8 to TRBJ2-2, with D maybe TRBD2 (5 bases). Germline V gives CDR1 SGHVS, CDR2 FQNEAQ. V lost 0 bases to trimming and J lost 6 bases, with 8 bases between them. This CDR3 comprises 14 residues. The CDR3 DNA reads TGTGCCAGCAGCTTAGCGGGAGTTCCCGGGGAGCTGTTTTTT. This translates into CASSLAGVPGELFF.

CDR3 protein: CASSWAGQGSYEQYF. CDR3 bases: TGTGCCAGCAGCTGGGCCGGACAGGGATCCTACGAGCAGTACTTC. The V gene is TRBV7-9, the J gene TRBJ2-7, with 8 bases matching TRBD1. The V segment lost 4 bases and the J segment 1 base; nucleotides outside the gene matches: 6. This CDR3 comprises 15 residues. In germline, CDR1 is SEHNR, CDR2 FQNEAQ (reference sequence).

The J gene is TRBJ1-2, the V gene TRBV6-1; D remains unclear. The CDR3 covers 12 residues. The V gene lost 7 bases and the J gene lost 3 bases, with 9 bases spanning the gap. In germline, CDR1 is MNHNS, CDR2 SASEGT. The CDR3 sequence: CASKKGDYGYTF. CDR3 DNA: TGTGCCAGCAAGAAGGGCGACTATGGCTACACCTTC.

The rearrangement joins TRBV10-3 to TRBJ1-2; 11 bases are a match to TRBD1. V trimming: 6 bases; J trimming: 11 bases; junction bases outside the gene matches: 14. Germline-derived CDR1 and CDR2 are ENHRY and SYGVKD. The CDR3 has 15 amino acids. The CDR3 sequence is CAISSDKVGQGGYTF. The CDR3 region has the DNA TGTGCCATCAGCTCCGATAAGGTGGGACAGGGGGGTTACACCTTC.

This clone was picked up a small number of times. CDR3 DNA: TGTGCCAGCAGTAAGGACAGGGAATACTACGAGCAGTACTTC. Its translation: CASSKDREYYEQYF. The chain couples TRBV6-1 to TRBJ2-7; 8 bases are a match to TRBD1. Germline CDR1 reads MNHNS; CDR2 reads SASEGT. The V gene end was trimmed by 5 bases and the J gene end by 3 bases; junction bases not matched to a gene: 6. This CDR3 has 14 residues.

The V call is TRBV7-9, the J call TRBJ1-5; D unresolved. This CDR3 spans 16 amino acids. Germline CDR1 and CDR2: SEHNR and FQNEAQ (reference sequence). Trimming cost V 2 bases and J 2 bases, with 13 bases left between them. The DNA of the CDR3 is TGTGCCAGCAGCTTACTTGGGCCAGAGGGCAATCAGCCCCAGCATTTT. The encoded protein is CASSLLGPEGNQPQHF.

This chain connects TRBV7-3 to TRBJ2-1; 10 nucleotides match TRBD2. Trimming cost V 2 bases and J 4 bases; bases outside gene matches: 2. CDR1 is SGHTA, CDR2 FQGTGA, per germline. The CDR3 loop spans 15 amino acids. CDR3 protein: CASSLDSGRYNEQFF. The CDR3, as DNA: TGTGCCAGCAGCTTAGATAGCGGGAGGTACAATGAGCAGTTCTTC.